A selection of T cell receptor beta chains follows, all from one sample in a study of blood T cell repertoires in COVID-19. Measured with immunoSEQ multiplex PCR; TCRdb has only the in-frame clones, and not every one. The profile covers 230,000 or so clones, with around 89% appearing a single time and 2.1% taken by the ten largest. Sequenced sample: peripheral blood. These receptors were obtained from a woman between 55 and 75 years old with COVID-19, enrolled during active disease. Each CDR3 is given with its conserved first and last residue. Fields, in order: clone size, D gene, V gene, J gene, CDR3 protein, CDR3 DNA. The D gene is left open where the match is weak. Only some rows state a clone size, as once, few, many or a class for expanded clones.

NA	NA	TRBV27	TRBJ1-2	CASSFSGTGTANYGYTF	TGTGCCAGCAGTTTTTCCGGAACAGGGACGGCTAACTATGGCTACACCTTC
NA	NA	TRBV5-1	TRBJ2-3	CASNSGSYSDTQYF	TGCGCCAGTAACTCGGGGAGCTATTCTGATACGCAGTATTTT
NA	NA	TRBV6-2/TRBV6-3	TRBJ2-7	CASSYRGLYEQYF	TGTGCCAGCAGTTACAGGGGCCTCTACGAGCAGTACTTC
NA	TRBD1	TRBV2	TRBJ1-6	CASRARTGTDSPLHF	TGTGCCAGCAGGGCTCGGACAGGGACCGATTCACCCCTCCACTTT
NA	NA	TRBV6-1	TRBJ1-3	CASSGEGLGTRGNTIYF	TGTGCCAGCAGTGGAGAAGGGTTAGGGACTAGAGGAAACACCATATATTTT
NA	NA	TRBV15	TRBJ2-7	CATSRTGTGGYEQYF	TGTGCCACCAGCCGGACAGGGACGGGAGGCTACGAGCAGTACTTC
NA	TRBD1	TRBV7-2	TRBJ1-6	CASSLLGQGGNSPLHF	TGTGCCAGCAGCTTACTTGGACAGGGCGGGAATTCACCCCTCCACTTT
NA	NA	TRBV6-2/TRBV6-3	TRBJ1-1	CASSYATANTEAFF	TGTGCCAGCAGTTACGCAACAGCGAACACTGAAGCTTTCTTT
NA	TRBD1	TRBV5-4	TRBJ2-3	CASSLETGGSADTQYF	TGTGCCAGCAGCTTGGAGACAGGGGGCTCGGCAGATACGCAGTATTTT
NA	NA	TRBV14	TRBJ1-4	CASSQYMGGLFF	TGTGCCAGCAGCCAATATATGGGAGGACTGTTTTTT
NA	TRBD1	TRBV27	TRBJ1-1	CASSHTQGARFAEAFF	TGTGCCAGCAGTCATACCCAGGGGGCGCGATTCGCTGAAGCTTTCTTT
NA	NA	TRBV6-5	TRBJ2-7	CASSLDSLIDEQYF	TGTGCCAGCAGCTTGGACAGTTTGATCGACGAGCAGTACTTC
once	TRBD2	TRBV10-3	TRBJ2-7	CAISAGGGFSYEQYF	TGTGCCATCAGTGCGGGGGGGGGATTCAGCTACGAGCAGTACTTC
NA	NA	TRBV4-1	TRBJ1-2	CASSHYERYRADYGYTF	TGCGCCAGCAGCCATTATGAGAGGTACAGGGCAGACTATGGCTACACCTTC
NA	NA	TRBV6-5	TRBJ1-2	CASSYGARRSYGYTF	TGTGCCAGCAGTTACGGGGCGCGCAGGAGCTATGGCTACACCTTC
NA	NA	TRBV25-1	TRBJ1-5	CASSDYGQPQHF	TGTGCCAGCAGTGACTATGGTCAGCCCCAGCATTTT
once	TRBD1	TRBV19	TRBJ1-3	CASSTKQGNSGNTIYF	TGTGCCAGTAGTACCAAACAGGGGAACTCTGGAAACACCATATATTTT
NA	NA	TRBV6-2/TRBV6-3	TRBJ1-1	CASSNGGQGAFF	TGTGCCAGCAGTAATGGTGGGCAGGGAGCTTTCTTT
NA	NA	TRBV19	TRBJ1-2	CASTKGPTSGGYGYTF	TGTGCCAGTACCAAAGGACCGACCTCTGGAGGCTATGGCTACACCTTC
NA	TRBD1	TRBV5-4	TRBJ1-2	CASSLVGGDSGYTF	TGTGCCAGCAGCTTGGTAGGGGGCGATTCCGGCTACACCTTC
once	NA	TRBV7-8	TRBJ2-7	CASSLQGGEQYF	TGTGCCAGCAGCTTACAGGGCGGCGAGCAGTACTTC
NA	NA	TRBV18	TRBJ2-5	CASSPLLARGSETQYF	TGTGCCAGCTCACCCCTATTAGCGAGGGGGTCAGAGACCCAGTACTTC
once	TRBD1	TRBV19	TRBJ1-2	CASQGARGYGYTF	TGTGCCAGTCAGGGGGCTCGGGGCTATGGCTACACCTTC
few	TRBD1	TRBV5-1	TRBJ1-2	CASSLGQGQGYTF	TGCGCCAGCAGCTTGGGACAGGGCCAGGGCTACACCTTC
few	NA	TRBV5-1	TRBJ1-1	CASSLEAGSMNTEAFF	TGCGCCAGCAGCTTGGAGGCAGGGTCCATGAACACTGAAGCTTTCTTT
NA	NA	TRBV19	TRBJ1-3	CASRGHIMGNTIYF	TGTGCCAGTAGAGGACACATTATGGGAAACACCATATATTTT
NA	TRBD1	TRBV19	TRBJ1-1	CASRSGGEEAFF	TGTGCCAGTCGATCAGGGGGCGAGGAAGCTTTCTTT
NA	TRBD1	TRBV20-1	TRBJ1-1	CSASRQGLTMNTEAFF	TGCAGTGCTAGTAGACAGGGTCTTACCATGAACACTGAAGCTTTCTTT
NA	NA	TRBV4-1	TRBJ2-2	CASSQDRGSGELFF	TGCGCCAGCAGCCAAGATAGGGGGTCCGGGGAGCTGTTTTTT
once	NA	TRBV6-5	TRBJ1-5	CASSAVGVYNQPQHF	TGTGCCAGCAGCGCGGTAGGGGTCTATAATCAGCCCCAGCATTTT
NA	TRBD1	TRBV2	TRBJ1-1	CASSVRGIGGQGMNTEAFF	TGTGCCAGCAGTGTTCGTGGCATCGGGGGACAGGGCATGAACACTGAAGCTTTCTTT
NA	TRBD1	TRBV19	TRBJ2-6	CASSMTWQGAVTGANVLTF	TGTGCCAGTAGTATGACCTGGCAGGGGGCTGTCACTGGGGCCAACGTCCTGACTTTC
NA	TRBD2	TRBV7-9	TRBJ2-1	CASSLALAENNEQFF	TGTGCCAGCAGCTTAGCACTAGCGGAGAACAATGAGCAGTTCTTC
NA	TRBD1	TRBV15	TRBJ1-6	CATSRDRGRASPLHF	TGTGCCACCAGCAGAGACAGGGGGCGGGCTTCACCCCTCCACTTT
NA	TRBD1	TRBV7-9	TRBJ1-2	CASSLGQGQAGYTF	TGTGCCAGCAGCTTAGGGCAGGGACAGGCTGGCTACACCTTC
NA	NA	TRBV19	TRBJ1-1	CAAGFMNTEAFF	TGTGCCGCGGGGTTCATGAACACTGAAGCTTTCTTT
NA	NA	TRBV20-1	TRBJ2-7	CAGKAGYEQYF	TGCGCGGGGAAGGCTGGGTACGAGCAGTACTTC
NA	TRBD1	TRBV3-1/TRBV3-2	TRBJ1-2	CASSQGDRVGLGGYTF	TGTGCCAGCAGCCAAGGGGACAGGGTTGGTCTCGGGGGCTACACCTTC
NA	NA	TRBV6-4	TRBJ2-5	CASSENRGETQYF	TGTGCCAGCAGTGAGAACCGGGGGGAGACCCAGTACTTC
NA	TRBD1	TRBV10-3	TRBJ1-2	CAISGQTGDYGYTF	TGTGCCATCAGTGGTCAAACAGGGGACTATGGCTACACCTTC
NA	NA	TRBV7-8	TRBJ2-3	CASSWRDPSTDTQYF	TGTGCCAGCAGCTGGCGGGACCCTAGCACAGATACGCAGTATTTT
NA	NA	TRBV7-8	TRBJ1-1	CASSLVTTSTEAFF	TGTGCCAGCAGCTTAGTCACCACTAGCACTGAAGCTTTCTTT
NA	TRBD1	TRBV6-5	TRBJ1-6	CASTGQGGSPLHF	TGTGCCAGCACGGGACAGGGCGGTTCACCCCTCCACTTT
NA	NA	TRBV4-2	TRBJ1-4	CASSQYSLGARANEKLFF	TGTGCCAGCAGCCAGTACAGTCTTGGGGCCCGGGCTAATGAAAAACTGTTTTTT
NA	TRBD1	TRBV27	TRBJ2-7	CASSFRDRGYYEQYF	TGTGCCAGCAGTTTCAGAGACAGGGGTTACTACGAGCAGTACTTC
NA	TRBD1	TRBV7-2	TRBJ1-1	CASSLARGQGNTEAFF	TGTGCCAGCAGCTTAGCGCGGGGACAGGGGAACACTGAAGCTTTCTTT
few	TRBD1	TRBV3-1/TRBV3-2	TRBJ1-3	CASSQSARTGRSGNTIYF	TGTGCCAGCAGCCAATCGGCCCGGACAGGGAGGTCTGGAAACACCATATATTTT
NA	NA	TRBV10-3	TRBJ1-2	CAISARGGYTF	TGTGCCATCAGTGCGCGTGGTGGCTACACCTTC
NA	NA	TRBV6-2/TRBV6-3	TRBJ2-6	CASSYPGTYGSGANVLTF	TGTGCCAGCAGTTACCCCGGGACATATGGGTCTGGGGCCAACGTCCTGACTTTC